This TCR beta chain was identified during a study of PD-1 blockade in classical Hodgkin lymphoma. The time point here: cycle 4 day 1 (C4D1), after about 6 weeks of nivolumab. With no exception, relapse followed autologous stem cell transplantation in all patients, and brentuximab vedotin exposure varied. Best response was recorded as complete response, partial response or progressive disease. The V gene lost 1 base and the J gene lost 6 bases, with 10 bases spanning the gap. This CDR3 region has 14 residues. Germline V CDR1 and CDR2: SGHAT, FQNNGV. TCRdb's table, derived via immunoSEQ multiplex PCR, lists solely in-frame clones and lacks some. Here the sample spans tens of thousands of clones, roughly 71% being singletons.

This sample comprised peripheral blood mononuclear cells (PBMCs), obtained before the fourth cycle of nivolumab. The receptor's source is a human donor with classical Hodgkin lymphoma. The V gene is TRBV11-2, the J gene TRBJ2-1; a possible D gene is TRBD1 (5 bases). CDR3 in amino acids: CASSLAGRANEQFF. The CDR3 coding sequence is TGTGCCAGCAGCTTAGCGGGCAGGGCCAATGAGCAGTTCTTC. The variable domain in full, with the rest retrieved from reference TRBV11-2 and TRBJ2-1, is EAGVAQSPRYKIIEKRQSVAFWCNPISGHATLYWYQQILGQGPKLLIQFQNNGVVDDSQLPKDRFSAERLKGVDSTLKIQPAKLEDSAVYLCASSLAGRANEQFFGPGTRLTVL.